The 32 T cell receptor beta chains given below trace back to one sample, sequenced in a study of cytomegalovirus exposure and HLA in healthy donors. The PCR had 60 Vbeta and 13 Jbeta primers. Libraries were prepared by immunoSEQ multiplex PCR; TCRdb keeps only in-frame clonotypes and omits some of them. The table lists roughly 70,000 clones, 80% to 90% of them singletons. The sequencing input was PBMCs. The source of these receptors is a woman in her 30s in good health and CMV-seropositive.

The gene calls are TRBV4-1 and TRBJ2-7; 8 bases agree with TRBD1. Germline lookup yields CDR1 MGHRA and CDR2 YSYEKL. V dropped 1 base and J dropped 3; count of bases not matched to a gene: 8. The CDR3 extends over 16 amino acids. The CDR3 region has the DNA TGCGCCAGCAGCCAAGGCCCATTAGGACAGGGCTACGAGCAGTACTTC. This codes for CASSQGPLGQGYEQYF.

CDR3 amino acids: CASQTGAGNTIYF. CDR3 DNA sequence: TGTGCCAGCCAAACAGGGGCTGGAAACACCATATATTTT. This chain joins TRBV7-9 and TRBJ1-3; 7 positions match TRBD1. The length of the CDR3 is 13 residues. V was pared by 8 bases and J by 2 bases, with 3 bases of the junction left unmatched. Germline loops: CDR1 SEHNR, CDR2 FQNEAQ (reference sequence).

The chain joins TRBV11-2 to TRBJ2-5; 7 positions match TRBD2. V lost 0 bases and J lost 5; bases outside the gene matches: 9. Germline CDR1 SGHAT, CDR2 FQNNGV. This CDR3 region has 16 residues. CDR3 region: CASSLEGGRAFETQYF. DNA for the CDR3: TGTGCCAGCAGCTTAGAGGGCGGGAGAGCGTTTGAGACCCAGTACTTC.

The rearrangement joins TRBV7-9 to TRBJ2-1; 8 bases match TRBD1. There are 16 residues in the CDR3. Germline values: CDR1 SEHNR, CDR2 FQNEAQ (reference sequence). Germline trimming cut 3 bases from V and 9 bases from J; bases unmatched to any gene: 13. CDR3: CASSFPQGGGEGEQFF. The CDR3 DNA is TGTGCCAGCAGCTTCCCACAGGGGGGAGGTGAAGGTGAGCAGTTCTTC.

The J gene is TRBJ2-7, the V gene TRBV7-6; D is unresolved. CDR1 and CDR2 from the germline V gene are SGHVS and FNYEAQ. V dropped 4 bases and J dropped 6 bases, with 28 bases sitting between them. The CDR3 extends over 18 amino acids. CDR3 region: CASSSQPMRYRGAAEQYF. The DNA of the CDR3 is TGTGCCAGCAGCTCTCAACCCATGCGCTATAGAGGCGCCGCCGAGCAGTACTTC.

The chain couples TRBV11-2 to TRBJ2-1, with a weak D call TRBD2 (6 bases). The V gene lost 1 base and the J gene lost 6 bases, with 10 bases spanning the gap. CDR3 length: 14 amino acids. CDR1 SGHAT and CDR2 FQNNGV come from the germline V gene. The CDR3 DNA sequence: TGTGCCAGCAGCTTAGCGGGAGTGCTCAATGAGCAGTTCTTC. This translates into CASSLAGVLNEQFF.

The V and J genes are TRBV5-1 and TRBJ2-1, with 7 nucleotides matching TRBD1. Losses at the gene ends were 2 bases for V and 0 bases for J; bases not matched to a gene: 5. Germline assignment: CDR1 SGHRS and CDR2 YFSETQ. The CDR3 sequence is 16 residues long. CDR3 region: CASSFQGESSYNEQFF. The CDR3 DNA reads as TGCGCCAGCAGCTTCCAGGGGGAGAGCTCCTACAATGAGCAGTTCTTC.

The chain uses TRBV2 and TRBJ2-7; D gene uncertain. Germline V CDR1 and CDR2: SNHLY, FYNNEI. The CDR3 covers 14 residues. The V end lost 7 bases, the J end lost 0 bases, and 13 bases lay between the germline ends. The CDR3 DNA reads TGTGCCAGCACCCGAGGCTCCCACTCCTACGAGCAGTACTTC. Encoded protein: CASTRGSHSYEQYF.

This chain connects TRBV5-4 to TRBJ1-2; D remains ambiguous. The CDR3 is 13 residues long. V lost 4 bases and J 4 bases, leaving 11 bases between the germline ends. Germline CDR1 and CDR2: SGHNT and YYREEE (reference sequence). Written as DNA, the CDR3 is TGTGCCAGCAGCGCAGACATCTCCTATGGCTACACCTTC. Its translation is CASSADISYGYTF. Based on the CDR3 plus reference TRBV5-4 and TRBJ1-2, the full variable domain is ETGVTQSPTHLIKTRGQQVTLRCSSQSGHNTVSWYQQALGQGPQFIFQYYREEENGRGNFPPRFSGLQFPNYSSELNVNALELDDSALYLCASSADISYGYTFGSGTRLTVV.

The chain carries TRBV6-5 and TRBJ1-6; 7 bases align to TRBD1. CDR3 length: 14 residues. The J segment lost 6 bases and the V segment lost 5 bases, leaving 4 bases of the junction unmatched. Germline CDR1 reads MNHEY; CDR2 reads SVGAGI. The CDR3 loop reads CASSRTGANSPLHF. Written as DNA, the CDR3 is TGTGCCAGCAGTCGGACAGGCGCTAATTCACCCCTCCACTTT.

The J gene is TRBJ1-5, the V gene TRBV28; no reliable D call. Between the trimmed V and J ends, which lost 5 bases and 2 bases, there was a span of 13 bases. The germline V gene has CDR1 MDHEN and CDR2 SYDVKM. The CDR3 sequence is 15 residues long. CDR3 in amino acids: CASSGMLGGNQPQHF. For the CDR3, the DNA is TGTGCCAGCAGTGGCATGTTGGGCGGCAATCAGCCCCAGCATTTT.

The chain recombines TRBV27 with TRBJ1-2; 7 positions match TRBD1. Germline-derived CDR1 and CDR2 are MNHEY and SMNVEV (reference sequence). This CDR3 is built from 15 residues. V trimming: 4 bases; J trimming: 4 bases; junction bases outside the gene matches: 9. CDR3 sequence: CASSSDRLPPYGYTF. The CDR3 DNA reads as TGTGCCAGCAGTTCGGACAGGCTACCGCCCTATGGCTACACCTTC.

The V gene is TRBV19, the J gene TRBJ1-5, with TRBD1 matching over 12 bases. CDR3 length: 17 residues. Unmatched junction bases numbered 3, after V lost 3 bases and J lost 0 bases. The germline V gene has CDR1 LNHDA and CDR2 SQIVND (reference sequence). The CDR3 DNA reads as TGTGCCAGTAGTATCGGGACAGGGGGCTATAGCAATCAGCCCCAGCATTTT. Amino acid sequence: CASSIGTGGYSNQPQHF.

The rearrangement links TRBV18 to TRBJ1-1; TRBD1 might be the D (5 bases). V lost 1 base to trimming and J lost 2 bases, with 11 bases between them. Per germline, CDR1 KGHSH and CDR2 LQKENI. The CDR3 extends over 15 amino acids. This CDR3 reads CASSPREGYNTEAFF. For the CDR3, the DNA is TGTGCCAGCTCACCACGGGAGGGGTACAACACTGAAGCTTTCTTT.

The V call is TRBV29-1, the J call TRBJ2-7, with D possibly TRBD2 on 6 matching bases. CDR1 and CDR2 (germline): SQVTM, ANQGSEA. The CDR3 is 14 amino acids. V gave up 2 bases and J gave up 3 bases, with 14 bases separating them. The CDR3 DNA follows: TGCAGCGTTGAACTCGGGAGTCTCAACTACGAGCAGTACTTC. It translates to CSVELGSLNYEQYF.

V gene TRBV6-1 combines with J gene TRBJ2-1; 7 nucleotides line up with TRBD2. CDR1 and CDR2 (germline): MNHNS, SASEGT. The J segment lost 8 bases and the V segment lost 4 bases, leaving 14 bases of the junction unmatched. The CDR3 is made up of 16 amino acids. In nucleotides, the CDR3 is TGTGCCAGCAGTGTCACAGGACTAGGGCGAGACGATGAGCAGTTCTTC. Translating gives CASSVTGLGRDDEQFF.

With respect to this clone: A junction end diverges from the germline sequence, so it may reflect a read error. In DNA form, the CDR3 reads TGTGCCGGCAGCTTAGATCCAGGACTAGTCAATGAGCAGTTCTTC. As protein: CAGSLDPGLVNEQFF. The chain uses TRBV11-2 and TRBJ2-1; 7 bases match TRBD2. Germline CDR1 is SGHAT and CDR2 is FQNNGV. The CDR3 is 15 amino acids.

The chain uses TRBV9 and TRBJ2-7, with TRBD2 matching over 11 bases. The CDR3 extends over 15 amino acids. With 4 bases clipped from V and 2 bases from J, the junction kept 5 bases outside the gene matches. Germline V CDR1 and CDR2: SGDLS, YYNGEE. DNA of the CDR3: TGTGCCAGCAGCCCTGGGACTAGCGGCACCTACGAGCAGTACTTC. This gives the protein CASSPGTSGTYEQYF.

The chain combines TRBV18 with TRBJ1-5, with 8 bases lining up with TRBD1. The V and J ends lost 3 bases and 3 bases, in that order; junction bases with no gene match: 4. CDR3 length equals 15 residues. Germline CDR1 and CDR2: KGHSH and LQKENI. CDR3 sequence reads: CASSPGQALNQPQHF. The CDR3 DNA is TGTGCCAGCTCACCGGGACAGGCGCTCAATCAGCCCCAGCATTTT.

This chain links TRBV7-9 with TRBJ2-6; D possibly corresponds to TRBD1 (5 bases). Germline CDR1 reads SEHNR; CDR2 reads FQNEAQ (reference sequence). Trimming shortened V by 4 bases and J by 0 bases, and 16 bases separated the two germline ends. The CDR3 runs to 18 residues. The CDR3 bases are TGTGCCAGCAGCTCGACAGAACCGCAGGGCTCTGGGGCCAACGTCCTGACTTTC. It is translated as CASSSTEPQGSGANVLTF.

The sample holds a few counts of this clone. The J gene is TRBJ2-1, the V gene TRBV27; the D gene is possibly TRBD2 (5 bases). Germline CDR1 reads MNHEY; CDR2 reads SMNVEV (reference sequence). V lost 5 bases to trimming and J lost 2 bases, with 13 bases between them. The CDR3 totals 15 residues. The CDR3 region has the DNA TGTGCCAGCAGTCATGAGGGAGCGCCCTACAATGAGCAGTTCTTC. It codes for CASSHEGAPYNEQFF.

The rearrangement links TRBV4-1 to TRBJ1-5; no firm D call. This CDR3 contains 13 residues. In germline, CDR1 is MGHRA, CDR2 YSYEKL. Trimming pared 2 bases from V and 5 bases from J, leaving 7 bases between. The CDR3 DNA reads TGCGCCAGCAGCCAATTCGGTGATCAGCCCCAGCATTTT. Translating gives CASSQFGDQPQHF.

The CDR3 nucleotides are TGTGCCAGCAGTTACCGAAGGACAGATGAAGCTTTCTTT. Translation: CASSYRRTDEAFF. The chain joins TRBV6-6 to TRBJ1-1; a possible D gene is TRBD1 (6 bases). V lost 2 bases to trimming and J lost 7 bases, with 11 bases between them. This CDR3 has 13 amino acids. Germline V gene lookup returns CDR1 MNHNY and CDR2 SVGAGI (reference sequence).

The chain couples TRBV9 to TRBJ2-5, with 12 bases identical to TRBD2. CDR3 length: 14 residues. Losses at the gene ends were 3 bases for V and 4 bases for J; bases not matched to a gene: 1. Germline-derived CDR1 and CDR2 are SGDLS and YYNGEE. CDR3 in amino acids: CASSATSGRETQYF. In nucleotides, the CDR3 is TGTGCCAGCAGCGCGACTAGCGGGAGAGAGACCCAGTACTTC.

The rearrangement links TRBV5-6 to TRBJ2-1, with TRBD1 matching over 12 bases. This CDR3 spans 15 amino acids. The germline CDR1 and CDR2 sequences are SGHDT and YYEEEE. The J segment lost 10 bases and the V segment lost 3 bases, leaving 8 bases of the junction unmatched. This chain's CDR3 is CASSSRDRGPGEQFF. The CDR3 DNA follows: TGTGCCAGCAGCTCCCGGGACAGGGGGCCGGGGGAGCAGTTCTTC. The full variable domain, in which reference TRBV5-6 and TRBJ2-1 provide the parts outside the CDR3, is DAGVTQSPTHLIKTRGQQVTLRCSPKSGHDTVSWYQQALGQGPQFIFQYYEEEERQRGNFPDRFSGHQFPNYSSELNVNALLLGDSALYLCASSSRDRGPGEQFFGPGTRLTVL.

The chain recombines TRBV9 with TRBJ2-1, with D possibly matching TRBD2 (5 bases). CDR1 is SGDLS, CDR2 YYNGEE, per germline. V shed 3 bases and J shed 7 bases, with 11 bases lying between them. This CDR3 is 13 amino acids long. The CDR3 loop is CASSDRPGNEQFF. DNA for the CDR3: TGTGCCAGCAGCGACCGACCGGGGAATGAGCAGTTCTTC.

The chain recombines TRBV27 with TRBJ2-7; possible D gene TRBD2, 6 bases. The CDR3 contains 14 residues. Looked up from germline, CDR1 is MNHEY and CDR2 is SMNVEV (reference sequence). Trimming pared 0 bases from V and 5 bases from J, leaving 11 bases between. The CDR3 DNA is TGTGCCAGCAGTTTATCGGTGCGGGGCCACGAGCAGTACTTC. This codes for CASSLSVRGHEQYF.

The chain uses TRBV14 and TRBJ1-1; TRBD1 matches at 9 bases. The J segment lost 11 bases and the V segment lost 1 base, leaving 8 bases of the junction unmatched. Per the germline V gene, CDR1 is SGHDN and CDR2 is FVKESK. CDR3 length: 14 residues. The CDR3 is CASSQVSWTGAAFF. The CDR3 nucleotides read TGTGCCAGCAGCCAAGTATCGTGGACAGGGGCTGCTTTCTTT.

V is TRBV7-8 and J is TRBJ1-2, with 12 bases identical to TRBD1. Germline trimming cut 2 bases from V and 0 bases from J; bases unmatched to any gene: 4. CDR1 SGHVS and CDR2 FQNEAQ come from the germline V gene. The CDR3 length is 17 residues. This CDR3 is CASSLRGQGATNYGYTF. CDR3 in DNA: TGTGCCAGCAGCTTACGGGGACAGGGGGCGACTAACTATGGCTACACCTTC.

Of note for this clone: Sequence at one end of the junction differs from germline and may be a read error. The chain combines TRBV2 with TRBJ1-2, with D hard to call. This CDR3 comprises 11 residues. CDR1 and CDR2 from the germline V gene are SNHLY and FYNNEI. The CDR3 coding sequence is TGTGTCAGCAGTCCTACCTATGGCTACACCTTC. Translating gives CVSSPTYGYTF.

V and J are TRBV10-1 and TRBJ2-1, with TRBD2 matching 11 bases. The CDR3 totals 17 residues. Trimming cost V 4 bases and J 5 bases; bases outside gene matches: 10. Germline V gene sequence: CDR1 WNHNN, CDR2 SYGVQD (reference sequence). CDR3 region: CASSVLPPGLADNEQFF. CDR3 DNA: TGCGCCAGCAGTGTACTCCCACCGGGACTAGCGGACAATGAGCAGTTCTTC.

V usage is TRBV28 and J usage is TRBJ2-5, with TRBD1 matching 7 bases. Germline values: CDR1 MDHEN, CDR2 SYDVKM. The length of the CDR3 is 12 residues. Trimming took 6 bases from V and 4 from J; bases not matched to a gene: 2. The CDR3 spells CASRQGIETQYF. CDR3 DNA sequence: TGTGCCAGCAGACAGGGGATAGAGACCCAGTACTTC.